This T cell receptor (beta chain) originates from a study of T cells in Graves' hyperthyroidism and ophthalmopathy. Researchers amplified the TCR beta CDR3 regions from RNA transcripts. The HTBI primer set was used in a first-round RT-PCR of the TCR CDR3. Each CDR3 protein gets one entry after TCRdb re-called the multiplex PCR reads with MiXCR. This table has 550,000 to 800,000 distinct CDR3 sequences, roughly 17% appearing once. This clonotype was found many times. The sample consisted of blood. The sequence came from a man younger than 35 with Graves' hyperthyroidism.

CDR3 nucleotides: TGCGCCAGCAGCTTGGCTGAGGTCCCAGATACGCAGTATTTT. Translated, it gives CASSLAEVPDTQYF. This chain links TRBV5-1 with TRBJ2-3; the D is unclear. The V gene's germline CDR1 is SGHRS and CDR2 YFSETQ. With 0 bases removed from V and 4 bases from J, the gap between germline ends came to 9 bases. The CDR3 runs to 14 residues. Variable domain in full (rest from reference TRBV5-1 and TRBJ2-3): KAGVTQTPRYLIKTRGQQVTLSCSPISGHRSVSWYQQTPGQGLQFLFEYFSETQRNKGNFPGRFSGRQFSNSRSEMNVSTLELGDSALYLCASSLAEVPDTQYFGPGTRLTVL.